These T cell receptor beta chains were read from a single sample in a study of cytomegalovirus exposure and HLA in healthy donors. The assay was immunoSEQ multiplex PCR, and TCRdb's table has in-frame clones only and misses some. The data show about 150,000 clones, about 85% seen once. Specimen: PBMCs. Receptors were obtained from a young man in good health and CMV-seropositive. The CDR3 runs from the conserved cysteine through the conserved F or W. Fields, in order: J gene, D gene, V gene, clone size, CDR3 length, CDR3 DNA, CDR3 protein. D genes are given only for firm matches. Clone size is given for some rows only: seen once, a few or many times, or a class if the clone is expanded.

j_call: TRBJ1-3; d_call: .; v_call: TRBV4-1; clone_size: .; cdr3_length: 16; cdr3_nt: TGCGCCAGCAGCCAAGACCGGGGGAGGATCGGAAACACCATATATTTT; cdr3_aa: CASSQDRGRIGNTIYF
j_call: TRBJ2-7; d_call: TRBD1; v_call: TRBV5-1; clone_size: .; cdr3_length: 14; cdr3_nt: TGCGCCAGCAGCTTCGGGACAGGGGCCTTCGAGCAGTACTTC; cdr3_aa: CASSFGTGAFEQYF
j_call: TRBJ1-1; d_call: .; v_call: TRBV27; clone_size: once; cdr3_length: 13; cdr3_nt: TGTGCCAATGGCGGGGCGATGAACACTGAAGCTTTCTTT; cdr3_aa: CANGGAMNTEAFF
j_call: TRBJ2-4; d_call: .; v_call: TRBV4-1; clone_size: .; cdr3_length: 15; cdr3_nt: TGCGCCAGCAGCCAAGGACAGGCGCGAACGGACATTCAGTACTTC; cdr3_aa: CASSQGQARTDIQYF
j_call: TRBJ1-1; d_call: .; v_call: TRBV25-1; clone_size: .; cdr3_length: 14; cdr3_nt: TGTGCCAGCAGTGAATATAGCCCGAACACTGAAGCTTTCTTT; cdr3_aa: CASSEYSPNTEAFF
j_call: TRBJ2-5; d_call: TRBD1; v_call: TRBV9; clone_size: .; cdr3_length: 15; cdr3_nt: TGTGCCAGCGGGGACAGGGGGCATAGGGACGAGACCCAGTACTTC; cdr3_aa: CASGDRGHRDETQYF
j_call: TRBJ2-5; d_call: TRBD2; v_call: TRBV7-2; clone_size: .; cdr3_length: 15; cdr3_nt: TGTGCCAGCAGCTTAGGACTAGCGGGGGGAGAGACCCAGTACTTC; cdr3_aa: CASSLGLAGGETQYF
j_call: TRBJ1-5; d_call: TRBD1; v_call: TRBV27; clone_size: .; cdr3_length: 15; cdr3_nt: TGTGCCAGCAGTAAGACAGGGGGCCGCAATCAGCCCCAGCATTTT; cdr3_aa: CASSKTGGRNQPQHF
j_call: TRBJ1-6; d_call: .; v_call: TRBV2; clone_size: .; cdr3_length: 15; cdr3_nt: TGTGCCAGCAGTCGAGGTCAACAGGACGGCTCACCCCTCCACTTT; cdr3_aa: CASSRGQQDGSPLHF
j_call: TRBJ2-5; d_call: .; v_call: TRBV10-3; clone_size: .; cdr3_length: 13; cdr3_nt: TGTGCCATCAGCCCCGGAGCCCAAGAGACCCAGTACTTC; cdr3_aa: CAISPGAQETQYF
j_call: TRBJ1-1; d_call: .; v_call: TRBV4-1; clone_size: .; cdr3_length: 15; cdr3_nt: TGCGCCAGCAGCCCCTTGGAGGCGCTAAACACTGAAGCTTTCTTT; cdr3_aa: CASSPLEALNTEAFF
j_call: TRBJ2-1; d_call: .; v_call: TRBV27; clone_size: .; cdr3_length: 14; cdr3_nt: TGTGCCAGCAGTTTATCGCCAATAGCCCCCGAGCAGTTCTTC; cdr3_aa: CASSLSPIAPEQFF
j_call: TRBJ2-1; d_call: TRBD2; v_call: TRBV9; clone_size: .; cdr3_length: 15; cdr3_nt: TGTGCCAGCAGCGAGCTAGCGGGGGCCCGCAATGAGCAGTTCTTC; cdr3_aa: CASSELAGARNEQFF
j_call: TRBJ1-1; d_call: TRBD1; v_call: TRBV5-4; clone_size: .; cdr3_length: 17; cdr3_nt: TGTGCCAGCAGCTTATGGGGACAGGGGGTTGAGAACACTGAAGCTTTCTTT; cdr3_aa: CASSLWGQGVENTEAFF
j_call: TRBJ1-1; d_call: .; v_call: TRBV28; clone_size: .; cdr3_length: 14; cdr3_nt: TGTGCCAGCAAACAGGGCGGGGGTAACACTGAAGCTTTCTTT; cdr3_aa: CASKQGGGNTEAFF
j_call: TRBJ2-1; d_call: .; v_call: TRBV14; clone_size: few; cdr3_length: 18; cdr3_nt: TGTGCCAGCAGCCAACCTCCTCGGCGGGCTAGCTCCTACAATGAGCAGTTCTTC; cdr3_aa: CASSQPPRRASSYNEQFF
j_call: TRBJ1-1; d_call: .; v_call: TRBV5-8; clone_size: .; cdr3_length: 15; cdr3_nt: TGTGCCGGCAGCTTGGGTCTGGTAGAGGGCACTGAAGCTTTCTTT; cdr3_aa: CAGSLGLVEGTEAFF
j_call: TRBJ2-3; d_call: TRBD2; v_call: TRBV4-2; clone_size: .; cdr3_length: 13; cdr3_nt: TGTGCCAGCAGCCAAGATCCTAGCGGGCGTCTGTATTTT; cdr3_aa: CASSQDPSGRLYF
j_call: TRBJ1-4; d_call: .; v_call: TRBV5-1; clone_size: few; cdr3_length: 14; cdr3_nt: TGCGCCAGCAGAATTGGGGCCACTAATGAAAAACTGTTTTTT; cdr3_aa: CASRIGATNEKLFF
j_call: TRBJ1-1; d_call: .; v_call: TRBV12-5; clone_size: .; cdr3_length: 15; cdr3_nt: TGTGCTAGTGGTTTGTCCAGGCCCCTGAACACTGAAGCTTTCTTT; cdr3_aa: CASGLSRPLNTEAFF
j_call: TRBJ2-2; d_call: TRBD2; v_call: TRBV9; clone_size: .; cdr3_length: 15; cdr3_nt: TGTGCCAGCAGCGTCAGCGGGGTGAACACCGGGGAGCTGTTTTTT; cdr3_aa: CASSVSGVNTGELFF